What follows are 25 T cell receptor delta chains derived from one specimen sequenced in a study of γδ T cells in repeated Plasmodium falciparum infection. Gammadelta T cells were flow-sorted from PBMC into Vgamma9/Vdelta2+ and Vdelta2-negative populations for bulk analysis. TCRdb re-called clones from the multiplex PCR reads via CATT. The profile covers roughly 50,000 delta-chain clones, with 1.6% appearing a single time and 6.5% to 9.5% taken by the ten largest. The sample comprised gamma-delta T cells from blood. These receptors were collected from a pool of human donors (malaria-infected and uninfected, not separated).

The table lists this clone with many counts. This same CDR3 is encoded by further DNA sequences in the sample. The chain recombines TRDV1 with TRDJ1; 9 bases agree with TRDD3. Germline V gene sequence: CDR1 TSWWSYY, CDR2 QGS. J gave up 0 bases and V 2 bases, and 28 bases lay outside the gene matches. The CDR3 is 24 amino acids. Written as DNA, the CDR3 is TGTGCTCTTGGGGAAGAGGTCCCTTCCCACGGACTGGGGGACCCACGGGGGTACACCGATAAACTCATCTTT. The encoded protein is CALGEEVPSHGLGDPRGYTDKLIF.

This clone was detected many times. The rearrangement joins TRDV1 to TRDJ1, with 7 bases matching TRDD2. Germline values: CDR1 TSWWSYY, CDR2 QGS. The CDR3 extends over 20 amino acids. Losses at the gene ends were 0 bases for V and 3 bases for J; bases not matched to a gene: 19. For the CDR3, the DNA is TGTGCTCTTGGGGAACTTTCCTACTCCACAAGGGATCGAAAGGCCGATAAACTCATCTTT. This codes for CALGELSYSTRDRKADKLIF.

This clone was recorded at least ten times. The chain combines TRDV2 with TRDJ1; 9 nucleotides agree with TRDD3. Germline matching of the DNA provided the J gene here, since TCRdb leaves it blank. CDR3 size: 18 residues. The germline gives CDR1 GEAIGNYY, CDR2 EKD. The J segment lost 0 bases and the V segment lost 4 bases, leaving 14 bases of the junction unmatched. The CDR3 nucleotides are TGTGCCTGTGAGAGACTGGGGGACCCCGCGAGGTACACCGATAAACTCATCTTT. This codes for CACERLGDPARYTDKLIF.

In its sample, this clone was seen a few times. TCRdb's protein for this DNA is that of a much larger clone and differs from the translation at residue 7, likely a read error; the protein shown is the DNA translation. V is TRDV1 and J is TRDJ1, with a possible D match to TRDD2 (8 bases). The J gene, left out of TCRdb, was set here by checking the DNA against germline. The CDR3 is 23 amino acids. Germline V gives CDR1 TSWWSYY, CDR2 QGS. The ends were cut back, 4 bases at V and 7 bases at J, with 43 bases in the middle. The CDR3, as DNA: TGTGCTCTTGGGGCCCCGCTTCCTACTAACTACCCTCTTGACTGGGGACCACACACTAAACTCATCTTT. The encoded protein is CALGAPLPTNYPLDWGPHTKLIF.

Ten or more counts support this clone. TCRdb's protein for this DNA is that of a much larger clone and differs from the translation at residue 16, likely a read error; the protein shown is the DNA translation. The chain employs TRDV1 and TRDJ1; 11 bases map to TRDD3. The CDR3 is 21 amino acids. V dropped 2 bases and J dropped 4; count of bases not matched to a gene: 21. From germline, CDR1 is TSWWSYY and CDR2 QGS. DNA for the CDR3: TGTGCTCTTGGGGAATACCGTCCGAACTATGGGGGATACGAGGGGTGCGATAAACTCATCTTT. Protein sequence: CALGEYRPNYGGYEGCDKLIF.

This clone was seen more than once but under ten times. A read error is likely here: a far larger clone is one base away. Other nucleotide sequences from this sample produce the same CDR3. CDR3 nucleotide sequence: TGTGCTCTTGGGCCCCAGAGGGCGTCCTTTGGGATACGGGGAAGGACCGATAAGCTCATCTTT. As protein: CALGPQRASFGIRGRTDKLIF. The J gene went uncalled, whereas the V gene is TRDV1; the table names TRDD3, a call not compared with the DNA. Germline assignment: CDR1 TSWWSYY and CDR2 QGS. This CDR3 comprises 21 residues.

This clone was detected a few times. TCRdb's entry gives the protein of a much larger clone, which mismatches this DNA's translation at residue 3, likely from a read error; the protein reported here is translated from the DNA. This chain connects TRDV2 to TRDJ1, with 11 bases fitting TRDD3. TCRdb supplies no J gene; here it was assigned by aligning the nucleotide sequence to germline. The length of the CDR3 is 19 residues. CDR1 is GEAIGNYY, CDR2 EKD, per germline. In nucleotides, the CDR3 is TGTGCCTATGACACCGTGAATGGGGGATACGCGACGTACACCGATAAACTCATCTTT. Translated, it gives CAYDTVNGGYATYTDKLIF.

This clone was found many times. As DNA, the CDR3 is TGTGCTCTTGGGGAACTCTCATCTTTCATCTGGGTTAGCACCGATAAACTCATCTTT. Translation: CALGELSSFIWVSTDKLIF. The J gene is TRDJ1, the V gene TRDV1; possible D gene TRDD3, 5 bases. The CDR3 loop spans 19 amino acids. Germline CDR1 TSWWSYY, CDR2 QGS. The germline V and J ends were trimmed by 0 bases and 1 base, with 21 bases remaining between them.

On this clone itself: TCRdb has a much larger clone's protein, which differs at residue 17 from the translation of this DNA, likely because of a read error; what is shown is the protein translated from the DNA. V and J are TRDV1 and TRDJ1; possibly TRDD2 or TRDD3 for D (9 bases each). As TCRdb names no J gene, one was assigned here on the basis of a DNA match to germline. The ends were cut back, 0 bases at V and 8 bases at J, with 34 bases in the middle. The germline CDR1 and CDR2 sequences are TSWWSYY and QGS. The CDR3 sequence is 21 residues long. CDR3 bases: TGTGCTCTTGGGGAACTCCCCCTCAATGGCCTTCCTACTACTGGGGGACAAAAACTCATCTTT. It codes for CALGELPLNGLPTTGGQKLIF.

This clone was detected only a few times. The protein in TCRdb stems from a much larger clone and differs at residue 14 from this DNA's translation, likely a read error; here the protein is translated from the DNA. V usage is TRDV1 and J usage is TRDJ1; 9 nucleotides line up with TRDD3. The J gene, not given by TCRdb, was assigned here from a germline match of the nucleotide sequence. CDR3 size: 21 residues. V lost 0 bases, J lost 0 bases, and 17 bases stayed unmatched. CDR1 and CDR2 (germline): TSWWSYY, QGS. CDR3 in DNA: TGTGCTCTTGGGGAACTAGTTGCAAGGTGGGGGATAGATAAGTACACCGATAAACTCATCTTT. Translated, it gives CALGELVARWGIDKYTDKLIF.

This clone has at least ten counts. V and J are TRDV1 and TRDJ2; 9 bases are shared with TRDD3. The trim removed 6 bases at V and 6 bases at J, leaving 23 bases unmatched. The CDR3 is 20 amino acids. The V gene's germline CDR1 is TSWWSYY and CDR2 QGS. CDR3 amino acids: CALGEGLLRLGDVGSAQLFF. The DNA for the CDR3 is TGTGCTCTTGGAGAAGGACTACTACGGCTGGGGGATGTGGGGTCAGCACAACTCTTCTTT.

Turning to this clone: This DNA's translation differs at residue 16 from TCRdb's protein, which comes from a much larger clone; a read error is likely, and the protein shown is translated from the DNA. This sequence joins TRDV1 and TRDJ1, with 8 positions matching TRDD3. Here the J gene came from matching the DNA to germline, since TCRdb omits it. Germline V gives CDR1 TSWWSYY, CDR2 QGS. V was pared by 4 bases and J by 3 bases, with 25 bases of the junction left unmatched. This CDR3 is built from 21 residues. CDR3 nucleotides: TGTGCTCTTGGGGCCTGGAATTTCTACGACCCTCCTGACTGGGGGGCCGATAAACTCATCTTT. It encodes CALGAWNFYDPPDWGADKLIF.

In regard to this clone: Translating this DNA gives a protein that differs at residue 10 from the TCRdb one, which belongs to a much larger clone; a read error is likely, and the protein shown is this translation. The V gene is TRDV2, the J gene TRDJ1; TRDD3 matches 10 bases. Here the J gene was assigned by germline matching of the DNA, as TCRdb has none. Germline CDR1 reads GEAIGNYY; CDR2 reads EKD. This CDR3 has 17 residues. The ends lost 3 bases at V and 3 bases at J; junction bases unmatched: 12. DNA of the CDR3: TGTGCCTGTGACTCAGTACTGGGGGATGGAACATCCGATAAACTCATCTTT. Its protein product is CACDSVLGDGTSDKLIF.

This clone was recorded many times. The junction departs from germline at one end; a sequencing error may be responsible. Other nucleotide sequences from this sample produce the same CDR3. This chain joins TRDV1 and TRDJ1; 9 bases map to TRDD3. CDR1 is TSWWSYY and CDR2 is QGS in the germline V gene. The CDR3 loop spans 20 amino acids. The CDR3, as DNA: TGCGCTCTTGGGGAAACTCTTAGAAGGATCACTAGACGCTGGGGGATTAAACTCATCTTT. This encodes CALGETLRRITRRWGIKLIF.

On this clone: TCRdb pairs this DNA with a much larger clone's protein that differs at residue 9, likely a read error; the protein shown was translated from the DNA. The chain combines TRDV1 with TRDJ1; D unresolved. The J gene, not given by TCRdb, was assigned here from a germline match of the nucleotide sequence. Trimming took 3 bases from V and 0 from J, leaving 20 bases between them. Germline V gene sequence: CDR1 TSWWSYY, CDR2 QGS. The CDR3 sequence is 18 residues long. CDR3 DNA: TGTGCTCTTGGGGACGCCCGCCTCCCGACCGTGTACACCGATAAACTCATCTTT. Translation: CALGDARLPTVYTDKLIF.

This clone was recorded a few times. TCRdb's protein for this DNA is that of a much larger clone and differs from the translation at residue 4, likely a read error; the protein shown is the DNA translation. The V and J genes are TRDV1 and TRDJ1; D not certain. TCRdb is silent on the J gene; assignment here came from matching the DNA to germline. The ends were cut back, 8 bases at V and 5 bases at J, with 18 bases in the middle. CDR3 length: 14 amino acids. Per the germline V gene, CDR1 is TSWWSYY and CDR2 is QGS. The CDR3 spells CALRVPNVPDKLIF. CDR3 DNA: TGTGCTCTTAGGGTCCCAAATGTGCCGGATAAACTCATCTTT.

This clone has ten or more counts. The rearrangement uses TRDV1 and TRDJ2; D possibly uses TRDD2 or TRDD3 (5 bases each). TCRdb gives no J gene; it was assigned here by matching the DNA to germline. Trimming took 2 bases from V and 12 from J, leaving 52 bases between them. This CDR3 region has 26 residues. Per germline, CDR1 TSWWSYY and CDR2 QGS. The CDR3 DNA is TGTGCTCTTGGGGAAAAGCCCGCCGACGGGGCCTACCGACGATGGTTCGGGATCCTGGACAGTAGGGAACTCTTCTTT. It is translated as CALGEKPADGAYRRWFGILDSRELFF.

On this clone: This likely came from a read error, as a far larger clone is one base away. Other DNA sequences from this sample encode an identical CDR3 as well. The V gene is given as TRDV1, and no J gene call is available; the table names TRDD3, a call not compared with the DNA. The CDR3 has 19 amino acids. The germline V gene encodes CDR1 TSWWSYY and CDR2 QGS. CDR3 DNA: TGTGCTCTTGGGGAACTAGTTGGTATTGGGCGGAAACAAGCCGATAAACTCATCTTC. It specifies CALGELVGIGRKQADKLIF.

A word on this clone: TCRdb's protein for this DNA is that of a much larger clone and differs from the translation at residue 19, likely a read error; the protein shown is the DNA translation. The J gene was not called, though the V gene is TRDV1; the D segment call TRDD3 is taken from the table without a DNA check. This CDR3 is 23 amino acids long. Germline-derived CDR1 and CDR2 are TSWWSYY and QGS. CDR3: CALGDPHPFRQLGDREKTAKLIF. The CDR3 nucleotides read TGTGCTCTTGGGGACCCTCACCCCTTCCGCCAACTGGGGGATAGGGAGAAAACCGCTAAGCTCATCTTT.

On this clone itself: The protein given by TCRdb reflects a much larger clone and differs at residue 9 from this DNA's translation, likely from a read error; the protein shown is the DNA's translation. The J gene is TRDJ1, the V gene TRDV1; D gene ambiguous. As TCRdb names no J gene, one was assigned here on the basis of a DNA match to germline. The CDR3 sequence is 23 residues long. Trimming removed 0 bases at V and 0 bases at J, with 32 bases between. Germline loops: CDR1 TSWWSYY, CDR2 QGS. CDR3 sequence reads: CALGELNATFLLGALGYTDKLIF. As DNA, the CDR3 is TGTGCTCTTGGGGAACTTAACGCCACTTTTTTACTAGGGGCCCTTGGGTACACCGATAAACTCATCTTT.

Only a few counts were recorded for this clone. A far larger clone is just one base off, so this is likely a read error. The V gene call reads TRDV2; no J gene was called; TRDD3 is taken as the D call from the table, unchecked against the DNA. The CDR3 loop spans 15 amino acids. Germline assignment: CDR1 GEAIGNYY and CDR2 EKD. The CDR3 protein is CACDPLLGGVDKLIF. CDR3 coding DNA: TGTGCCTGTGACCCATTACTGGGTGGAGTCGATAAACTCATCTTC.

This clone came up a few times. A much bigger clone sits one base away, suggesting this may be a read error. The chain carries TRDV3 and TRDJ1, with 10 bases identical to TRDD3. The germline CDR1 and CDR2 sequences are TVYSNPD and GDNSRS (reference sequence). Trimming removed 3 bases from V and 3 bases from J; junction bases left unmatched: 31. The CDR3 sequence is 22 residues long. CDR3 loop: CAFLPFLEQYIGGYPYADKLIF. CDR3 bases: TGTGCCTTCCTTCCCTTCCTGGAACAGTACATTGGGGGATACCCGTACGCCGATAAACTCATCTTT.

This clone was picked up a small number of times. The translation of this DNA and the TCRdb protein of a much larger clone differ at residue 16, probably owing to a read error; the protein shown here is translated from the DNA. V gene TRDV1 combines with J gene TRDJ1; tentative D call: TRDD2 (6 bases). TCRdb supplies no J gene; here it was assigned by aligning the nucleotide sequence to germline. CDR3 length: 19 residues. Germline V lookup: CDR1 TSWWSYY, CDR2 QGS. CDR3 in amino acids: CALGESYGWADGHTDRLIF. CDR3 DNA sequence: TGTGCTCTTGGGGAGTCCTACGGGTGGGCGGATGGCCACACCGATAGACTCATCTTT.

Of note for this clone: Relative to the germline gene, one junction end is altered; a read error may explain this. The chain employs TRDV1 and TRDJ1; TRDD3 matches 8 bases. The germline CDR1 and CDR2 sequences are TSWWSYY and QGS. This CDR3 contains 19 residues. CDR3 nucleotide sequence: TGTGCTCTTGGGGAACTATTCCCCCGGGCTTCACGTTGGGGGATTAAACCCATCTTT. Amino acids: CALGELFPRASRWGIKPIF.

This clone was picked up a small number of times. TCRdb lists the protein of a much larger clone for this DNA, which differs at residue 15, so this is likely a read error; the protein given here is translated from the DNA itself. The chain joins TRDV1 to TRDJ1; weak D call: TRDD2 (5 bases). Because TCRdb records no J gene, it was assigned here through a match of the DNA to germline. V lost 1 base, J lost 3 bases, and 27 bases lay in between. The germline gives CDR1 TSWWSYY, CDR2 QGS. The length of the CDR3 is 20 residues. The CDR3 DNA sequence: TGTGCTCTTGGGGAACCCAAAGGCTCTTCCCCCTTAACTGACGCCGATAAACTCATCTTT. It translates to CALGEPKGSSPLTDADKLIF.